Given below is one TCR beta chain in context. Distinct nucleotide sequences in the sample also encode this CDR3. The CDR3 consists of 15 residues. CDR1 is SGHRS, CDR2 YFSETQ, per germline. Deletions cut 0 bases from V and 4 bases from J, with 11 bases between. TCRdb's table, derived via immunoSEQ multiplex PCR, lists solely in-frame clones and lacks some. The sample yields 400,000 or so clones, over 85% seen once. This entry belongs to a study of blood T cell repertoires in COVID-19. Sequenced input: peripheral blood. This receptor was taken from a young man with COVID-19, enrolled during active disease. This sequence joins TRBV5-1 and TRBJ2-1; a weak D match, TRBD1 (5 bases). The CDR3 spells CASSLGQGGYNEQFF. The CDR3 coding sequence is TGCGCCAGCAGCTTGGGGCAGGGTGGGTACAATGAGCAGTTCTTC.